These T cell receptor beta chains were read from a single sample in a study of cytomegalovirus exposure and HLA in healthy donors. The protocol was immunoSEQ multiplex PCR, while the TCRdb copy is restricted to in-frame clones and leaves out a portion. Seen here are about 250,000 clones, about 77% observed once, and the top ten hold 0.4% to 0.6%. Sequenced input: PBMCs. These receptors all stem from a boy aged 5-17 years in good health and CMV-seronegative. CDR3s include the opening cysteine and the closing phenylalanine or tryptophan. The order of the fields is clone size, D gene, J gene, V gene, CDR3 DNA, CDR3 protein. The D gene is left open where the match is weak. Only part of the rows carry a size: once, few, many, or a class if the clone is expanded.

>.|.|TRBJ2-1|TRBV5-1
TGCGCCAGCAGCTTGGCCATTAGCGGAGGATACAATGAGCAGTTCTTC
CASSLAISGGYNEQFF
>.|TRBD2|TRBJ2-7|TRBV7-2
TGTGCCAGCAGCATAGGACTAGGCGGGAGAAGAGAGCAGTACTTC
CASSIGLGGRREQYF
>.|TRBD1|TRBJ2-7|TRBV30
TGTGCCTGGAGGGGGGACAGGGACTCCTACGAGCAGTACTTC
CAWRGDRDSYEQYF
>.|.|TRBJ2-3|TRBV19
TGTGCCAGTAGTCCTCTAGGGGGTAATACGCAGTATTTT
CASSPLGGNTQYF
>.|.|TRBJ2-7|TRBV7-3
TGTGCCAGCAGCTTTGAGGCCGGCTCCTACGAGCAGTACTTC
CASSFEAGSYEQYF
>once|TRBD1|TRBJ2-3|TRBV30
TGTGCCTGGAGTGTAACAGGGGGCCCCACAGATACGCAGTATTTT
CAWSVTGGPTDTQYF
>.|TRBD1|TRBJ1-1|TRBV2
TGTGCCAGACAGGGGGCGAGCAACACTGAAGCTTTCTTT
CARQGASNTEAFF
>.|TRBD2|TRBJ2-3|TRBV7-2
TGTGCCAGCAACCCTGGCGGGGGGATCCCGGATACGCAGTATTTT
CASNPGGGIPDTQYF
>.|.|TRBJ2-7|TRBV5-4
TGTGCCAGCAGCGCCACTCCTCTAGCCTACGAGCAGTACTTC
CASSATPLAYEQYF
>few|.|TRBJ1-1|TRBV30
TGTGCCTGGAGGGGGCAACCTGGAGCTGAAGCTTTCTTT
CAWRGQPGAEAFF
>.|.|TRBJ1-2|TRBV15
TGTGCCACCAGCAGAACCCTCATAGCGCAGGGCTACACCTTC
CATSRTLIAQGYTF
>.|TRBD2|TRBJ2-5|TRBV10-1
TGCGCCAGCTTGAGCGGGGGGGCCGTGGACCAGTACTTC
CASLSGGAVDQYF
>.|TRBD1|TRBJ2-1|TRBV7-9
TGTGCCAGCAGCGCAGACAGGGACCATGAGCAGTTCTTC
CASSADRDHEQFF
>.|TRBD2|TRBJ2-3|TRBV4-2
TGTGCCAGCAGCTCAACTAGCGCCAAGTCAGATACGCAGTATTTT
CASSSTSAKSDTQYF
>.|TRBD1|TRBJ2-3|TRBV6-5
TGTGCCAGCAGTTACTCGGACAGGGGCACAGATACGCAGTATTTT
CASSYSDRGTDTQYF
>once|.|TRBJ2-7|TRBV11-2
TGTGCCAGCAGCCAGACTAATAACGAGCAGTACTTC
CASSQTNNEQYF
>few|TRBD2|TRBJ2-1|TRBV10-3
TGTGCCACCCGGACTAGCGGGGACAATGAGCAGTTCTTC
CATRTSGDNEQFF
>few|.|TRBJ2-1|TRBV5-1
TGCGCCAGCCGCCCTAGCTTAAGTAACAATGAGCAGTTCTTC
CASRPSLSNNEQFF
>.|TRBD2|TRBJ2-2|TRBV11-2
TGTGCCAGCAGCCTTACTAGCGGGAGTAACACCGGGGAGCTGTTTTTT
CASSLTSGSNTGELFF
>.|.|TRBJ1-1|TRBV7-9
TGTGCCAGCAGCTTTTTCGGGACTGAAGCTTTCTTT
CASSFFGTEAFF
>.|.|TRBJ1-1|TRBV30
TGTGCCTCCTCGTCCGGGACACCCCAACGTGAAGCTTTCTTT
CASSSGTPQREAFF
>.|.|TRBJ2-6|TRBV7-3
TGTGCCAGCAGCCCTCCAGGGTCCTCTGGGGCCAACGTCCTGACTTTC
CASSPPGSSGANVLTF
>.|TRBD2|TRBJ2-3|TRBV19
TGTGCCAGTAGTATAGGCGGCGGGAGGGGAGATACGCAGTATTTT
CASSIGGGRGDTQYF
>.|.|TRBJ1-5|TRBV7-9
TGTGCCAGCAGCCAGGGCGGTCCTCAGCCCCAGCATTTT
CASSQGGPQPQHF
>.|TRBD2|TRBJ2-7|TRBV7-8
TGTGCCAGCACGGGGGGGGGATACGAGCAGTACTTC
CASTGGGYEQYF
>.|TRBD1|TRBJ2-7|TRBV27
TGTGCCAGCAGTTCGATAACCGGGACAGGGGGCTCCTACGAGCAGTACTTC
CASSSITGTGGSYEQYF
>once|TRBD1|TRBJ1-5|TRBV19
TGTGCCAGTAGCCTCCGGGACAGATATAGCAATCAGCCCCAGCATTTT
CASSLRDRYSNQPQHF
>.|TRBD2|TRBJ2-3|TRBV11-2
TGTGCCAGCAGCTTAGACGGGGGGGCGAGCACAGATACGCAGTATTTT
CASSLDGGASTDTQYF
>few|.|TRBJ2-1|TRBV6-5
TGTGCCAGCAGTGGTCACCGAGACAGTTACAATGAGCAGTTCTTC
CASSGHRDSYNEQFF
>.|TRBD1|TRBJ1-4|TRBV25-1
TGTGCCAGCAGTCCCCCGGGGACAGAGAATGAAAAACTGTTTTTT
CASSPPGTENEKLFF
>.|TRBD1|TRBJ2-1|TRBV30
TGTGCCTGGAGTGTAGGGCAGGGGGCCACCGACTCCCTTTTAGTCCTTTACAATGAGCAGTTCTTC
CAWSVGQGATDSLLVLYNEQFF
>.|.|TRBJ1-2|TRBV30
TGTGCCTGGACCCTTGGGACATCCAACTATGGCTACACCTTC
CAWTLGTSNYGYTF
>.|.|TRBJ2-7|TRBV4-1
TGCGCCAGCAGCCAGGTTCAGGGCAACTACGAGCAGTACTTC
CASSQVQGNYEQYF
>.|.|TRBJ1-5|TRBV2
TGTGCCAGCAGTGAAGGGAGGGCTGGCAATCAGCCCCAGCATTTT
CASSEGRAGNQPQHF
>.|.|TRBJ2-2|TRBV9
TGTGCCAGCAGCGTCGGTGAGCGCGGGACCGGGGAGCTGTTTTTT
CASSVGERGTGELFF
>.|TRBD2|TRBJ2-3|TRBV7-3
TGTGCCAGCAGCGGAATAGCGGGGGGCCCAGATACGCAGTATTTT
CASSGIAGGPDTQYF
>.|.|TRBJ1-4|TRBV29-1
TGCAGTGGGTGGGGGCGCAGAGAAAAACTGTTTTTT
CSGWGRREKLFF
>.|TRBD1|TRBJ1-6|TRBV11-3
TGTGCCAGCAGCTTAGGGGACAGAAATTCACCCCTCCACTTT
CASSLGDRNSPLHF
>.|.|TRBJ2-7|TRBV6-5
TGTGCCAGCAGAGCCGACTCCACCTACGAGCAGTACTTC
CASRADSTYEQYF
>.|.|TRBJ1-5|TRBV19
TGTGCCAGTGTAGGCGGTGCCGGGCAGCCCCAGCATTTT
CASVGGAGQPQHF
>.|.|TRBJ1-1|TRBV10-3
TGTGCCATCAACCAGGGGAACACTGAAGCTTTCTTT
CAINQGNTEAFF
>.|.|TRBJ1-2|TRBV30
TGTGCCTGGAGTATAGATCCAGGGTGGAGTGGCTACACCTTC
CAWSIDPGWSGYTF
>.|.|TRBJ2-7|TRBV7-9
TGTGCCAGCAGTATAACCGGGACACCCGAGCAGTACTTC
CASSITGTPEQYF
>.|.|TRBJ1-1|TRBV19
TGTGCCAGTAGTGCGGGCCCTACAACGAACACTGAAGCTTTCTTT
CASSAGPTTNTEAFF
>once|.|TRBJ2-5|TRBV2
TGTGCCAGCAGGACAAACCCTGGGGGAGGCGAGACCCAGTACTTC
CASRTNPGGGETQYF
>.|.|TRBJ2-2|TRBV7-6
TGTGCCAGCAGCCGCGGGACTTGGGAGACCGGGGAGCTGTTTTTT
CASSRGTWETGELFF
>.|TRBD1|TRBJ2-2|TRBV6-6
TGTGCCAGCACCCAGACAGGGGACACCGGGGAGCTGTTTTTT
CASTQTGDTGELFF
>once|TRBD1|TRBJ1-2|TRBV5-4
TGTGCCAGCAGCCAGGGACAGGGGAACGGCTACACCTTC
CASSQGQGNGYTF
>.|.|TRBJ2-5|TRBV9
TGTGCCAGCAGCGTTTCACAGGGACAAGAGACCCAGTACTTC
CASSVSQGQETQYF
>once|.|TRBJ2-2|TRBV9
TGTGCCAGTACCCAGCAGGGTGGGAACGGGGAGCTGTTTTTT
CASTQQGGNGELFF
>.|.|TRBJ1-4|TRBV6-1
TGTGCCAGCAGTGAAGCGGGAGGGACTAATGAAAAACTGTTTTTT
CASSEAGGTNEKLFF
>.|.|TRBJ2-7|TRBV5-5
TGTGCCAGCTCCTTGGGGTCAGCCTACGAGCAGTACTTC
CASSLGSAYEQYF
>.|.|TRBJ1-1|TRBV30
TGTGCCTGGACCAAGAACAGGAACACTGAAGCTTTCTTT
CAWTKNRNTEAFF
>few|TRBD1|TRBJ1-2|TRBV6-5
TGTGCCAGCATCGCCCGACAGGGATATGGCTACACCTTC
CASIARQGYGYTF
>.|.|TRBJ2-1|TRBV7-6
TGTGCCAGCAGCTTAGAAGTACAGACCGGGCAGTTCTTC
CASSLEVQTGQFF
>.|TRBD1|TRBJ2-7|TRBV7-9
TGTGCCAGCAGCTACACAGGGGGCTACGAGCAGTACTTC
CASSYTGGYEQYF
>.|.|TRBJ2-2|TRBV21-1
TGTGCCAGCAGCAAATTAAGGGGTACCGGGGAGCTGTTTTTT
CASSKLRGTGELFF
>.|.|TRBJ2-2|TRBV6-7
TGTGCCAGCATCAACCTACCCGGGGAGCTGTTTTTT
CASINLPGELFF
>few|.|TRBJ2-1|TRBV6-5
TGTGCCAGCAGTTATAGTGGGGCTGAGAGGAATGAGCAGTTCTTC
CASSYSGAERNEQFF